This T cell receptor beta chain is drawn from a study of T cell responses to AZD1222 COVID-19 vaccine. The CDR3 spans 18 residues. Per germline, CDR1 LGHDT and CDR2 YNNKEL (reference sequence). J was trimmed by 5 bases and V by 1 base; bases with no gene match: 8. With regard to this clone: Its antigen is not identified.

Some clones are missing from TCRdb's copy, which holds only in-frame ones; the method was immunoSEQ multiplex PCR. The sample includes 120,000 to 150,000 clones, about nine tenths of them seen just once. Study observations and caveats: At 160-218 and 743-854, vaccine-associated CD4 TCRs were dominant, and they spanned spike.

The sample in question was peripheral blood, obtained on day 0 of AZD1222 vaccination. The rearrangement uses TRBV3-1 (or the pseudogene TRBV3-2) and TRBJ2-3; 14 nucleotides match TRBD2. This TCR came from an adult in good health. The CDR3 sequence is CASSQGTSGRLRGDTQYF. The CDR3 DNA sequence: TGTGCCAGCAGCCAAGGGACTAGCGGGAGGCTCCGGGGAGATACGCAGTATTTT.